The 30 T cell receptor beta chains in this list originate from one sample, sequenced in a study of blood T cell repertoires in COVID-19. Sequenced by immunoSEQ multiplex PCR; TCRdb stores in-frame clones only, minus some. Of fewer than 130,000 clones listed, roughly 82% are singletons. The sequenced sample was peripheral blood. Receptor source: a woman in her fifties or sixties with acute or convalescent COVID-19.

V usage is TRBV6-2 or TRBV6-3 and J usage is TRBJ1-6, with D perhaps matching TRBD1 (6 bases). The V gene lost 2 bases and the J gene lost 6 bases, with 11 bases spanning the gap. CDR3 length: 15 residues. CDR1 and CDR2 from the germline V gene are MNHEY and SVGEGT. The CDR3, as DNA: TGTGCCAGCAGTTACGGTGGCAGGGGTAATTCACCCCTCCACTTT. It is translated as CASSYGGRGNSPLHF.

V usage is TRBV5-4 and J usage is TRBJ2-2, with 8 positions matching TRBD1. V was pared by 4 bases and J by 5 bases, with 4 bases of the junction left unmatched. CDR3 length equals 14 residues. Germline V CDR1 and CDR2: SGHNT, YYREEE (reference sequence). The CDR3 loop is CASSRDRGTGELFF. The CDR3 DNA sequence: TGTGCCAGCAGCCGTGACAGGGGAACCGGGGAGCTGTTTTTT. Complete variable domain (other parts from reference TRBV5-4 and TRBJ2-2): ETGVTQSPTHLIKTRGQQVTLRCSSQSGHNTVSWYQQALGQGPQFIFQYYREEENGRGNFPPRFSGLQFPNYSSELNVNALELDDSALYLCASSRDRGTGELFFGEGSRLTVL.

The sample holds one count of this clone. The chain recombines TRBV27 with TRBJ1-4, with 11 bases lining up with TRBD1. After removal of 2 bases from V and 0 bases from J, the junction contained 2 bases not matched to a gene. Germline lookup yields CDR1 MNHEY and CDR2 SMNVEV (reference sequence). The CDR3 sequence is 17 residues long. This chain's CDR3 is CASSLAGQGATNEKLFF. For the CDR3, the DNA is TGTGCCAGCAGTTTAGCGGGACAGGGGGCAACTAATGAAAAACTGTTTTTT.

With respect to this clone: The sample carries other DNA sequences with the same CDR3. This sequence joins TRBV7-2 and TRBJ1-5; perhaps TRBD1 as D (6 bases). Trimming pared 1 base from V and 0 bases from J, leaving 13 bases between. The V gene's germline CDR1 is SGHTA and CDR2 FQGNSA. This CDR3 contains 17 residues. This CDR3 reads CASSLGGQGYSNQPQHF. CDR3 in DNA: TGTGCCAGCAGCTTAGGGGGGCAGGGCTATAGCAATCAGCCCCAGCATTTT.

This CDR3 is CASTPGPTNYGYTF. In DNA form, the CDR3 reads TGTGCCAGCACCCCAGGGCCGACTAACTATGGCTACACCTTC. V is TRBV25-1 and J is TRBJ1-2; the D gene is possibly TRBD1 (5 bases). The CDR3 is made up of 14 amino acids. Per the germline V gene, CDR1 is MGHDK and CDR2 is SYGVNS. V was cut by 7 bases and J by 0 bases, with 12 bases left in between.

The chain carries TRBV5-1 and TRBJ2-1, with TRBD2 matching 10 bases. Germline values: CDR1 SGHRS, CDR2 YFSETQ. With V trimmed by 0 bases and J by 12 bases, 6 bases remained unmatched. This CDR3 contains 14 residues. CDR3 residues: CASSLGLAGEAQFF. CDR3 nucleotide sequence: TGCGCCAGCAGCTTGGGTCTAGCGGGGGAAGCGCAGTTCTTC.

The chain couples TRBV7-6 to TRBJ1-6; the D is unclear. Germline V lookup: CDR1 SGHVS, CDR2 FNYEAQ. The CDR3 covers 14 residues. The V end lost 5 bases, the J end lost 8 bases, and 13 bases lay between the germline ends. The DNA for the CDR3 is TGTGCCAGCAGCCCCGGGGTTGGACATTCACCCCTCCACTTT. This gives the protein CASSPGVGHSPLHF.

The J gene is TRBJ2-7, the V gene TRBV19, with 7 positions matching TRBD1. The germline V gene encodes CDR1 LNHDA and CDR2 SQIVND (reference sequence). The CDR3 is 15 amino acids. After removal of 4 bases from V and 3 bases from J, the junction contained 9 bases not matched to a gene. The CDR3 spells CASSRTRDSGYEQYF. The DNA for the CDR3 is TGTGCCAGTAGTAGGACTCGGGACAGCGGCTACGAGCAGTACTTC.

The chain is built from TRBV29-1 and TRBJ1-5, with unresolved D. Trimming cost V 3 bases and J 2 bases, with 8 bases left between them. Germline CDR1 is SQVTM and CDR2 is ANQGSEA. The CDR3 spans 13 residues. For the CDR3, the DNA is TGCAGCGTTGACGCCGGGGGCAATCAGCCCCAGCATTTT. Translation gives CSVDAGGNQPQHF. The full variable domain, rest sourced from reference TRBV29-1 and TRBJ1-5, is SAVISQKPSRDICQRGTSLTIQCQVDSQVTMMFWYRQQPGQSLTLIATANQGSEATYESGFVIDKFPISRPNLTFSTLTVSNMSPEDSSIYLCSVDAGGNQPQHFGDGTRLSIL.

The chain has TRBV11-3 and TRBJ2-7; D is unresolved. The V end lost 6 bases, the J end lost 6 bases, and 15 bases lay between the germline ends. Germline assignment: CDR1 SGHNT and CDR2 YENEEA. The CDR3 length is 13 residues. The DNA of the CDR3 is TGTGCCAGCAGTTCCAACCCAGGCATCGAGCAGTACTTC. It codes for CASSSNPGIEQYF.

The chain has TRBV6-5 and TRBJ1-5; tentatively, D is TRBD1 (6 bases). The CDR3 loop spans 15 amino acids. With 7 bases removed from V and 5 bases from J, the gap between germline ends came to 18 bases. In germline, CDR1 is MNHEY, CDR2 SVGAGI. CDR3 sequence reads: CASKVAKTGDQPQHF. The CDR3 bases are TGTGCCAGCAAGGTGGCGAAGACAGGCGATCAGCCCCAGCATTTT.

V gene TRBV6-5 combines with J gene TRBJ1-1, with TRBD1 matching 7 bases. The CDR3 consists of 14 residues. Germline CDR1 is MNHEY and CDR2 is SVGAGI. J was trimmed by 5 bases and V by 7 bases; bases with no gene match: 10. CDR3 protein: CASTYTDRATEAFF. Written as DNA, the CDR3 is TGTGCCAGCACCTATACCGACAGGGCGACTGAAGCTTTCTTT.

The CDR3, as DNA: TGTGCCAGCAGCCCCGGCCCAGGAGAGACCCAGTACTTC. Protein: CASSPGPGETQYF. The chain carries TRBV7-3 and TRBJ2-5; no clear D. V lost 5 bases to trimming and J lost 4 bases, with 11 bases between them. The CDR3 extends over 13 amino acids. The V gene's germline CDR1 is SGHTA and CDR2 FQGTGA.

The chain has TRBV24-1 and TRBJ2-2; 7 bases are shared with TRBD2. There are 14 residues in the CDR3. The J segment lost 4 bases and the V segment lost 7 bases, leaving 5 bases of the junction unmatched. Germline CDR1 KGHDR, CDR2 SFDVKD. CDR3 in amino acids: CATRTGGTTGELFF. In DNA form, the CDR3 reads TGTGCCACCAGGACGGGGGGAACCACCGGGGAGCTGTTTTTT.

The V and J genes are TRBV30 and TRBJ2-7, with 11 nucleotides matching TRBD2. The length of the CDR3 is 14 residues. Trimming at V came to 1 base and at J to 4 bases, leaving 3 bases not matched to a gene. The germline V gene has CDR1 GTSNPN and CDR2 SVGIG (reference sequence). Written as DNA, the CDR3 is TGTGCCTGGAGTGCGGGACTAGCGGATTACGAGCAGTACTTC. It yields the protein CAWSAGLADYEQYF.

The J gene is TRBJ1-2, the V gene TRBV9; the D gene is possibly TRBD1 (5 bases). Trimming removed 4 bases at V and 7 bases at J, with 17 bases between. There are 14 residues in the CDR3. Germline V gene lookup returns CDR1 SGDLS and CDR2 YYNGEE. CDR3 in DNA: TGTGCCAGCAGCCCGGCGGACACTGCATTTGGCTACACCTTC. Amino acids: CASSPADTAFGYTF.

The rearrangement joins TRBV6-2 or TRBV6-3 to TRBJ2-1; perhaps TRBD1 as D (5 bases). Germline-derived CDR1 and CDR2 are MNHEY and SVGEGT. The CDR3 spans 14 residues. Trimming stripped 5 bases from V and 6 bases from J, with 14 bases between. CDR3 sequence reads: CASSPQTDFNEQFF. In nucleotides, the CDR3 is TGTGCCAGCAGTCCCCAGACAGATTTCAATGAGCAGTTCTTC.

The CDR3 loop reads CASIGGQLTGELFF. The CDR3 DNA follows: TGTGCCAGCATCGGAGGACAGCTCACCGGGGAGCTGTTTTTT. The V and J genes are TRBV28 and TRBJ2-2; maybe TRBD1 (6 bases). CDR1 MDHEN and CDR2 SYDVKM come from the germline V gene. Trimming took 7 bases from V and 4 from J, leaving 13 bases between them. The CDR3 extends over 14 amino acids.

This clone has a handful of counts. This chain's CDR3 is CASSYKGLGPDQPQHF. DNA for the CDR3: TGTGCCAGCAGTTACAAGGGGTTAGGCCCCGATCAGCCCCAGCATTTT. The V gene is TRBV6-2 or TRBV6-3, the J gene TRBJ1-5, with a possible D match to TRBD1 (5 bases). Germline CDR1 reads MNHEY; CDR2 reads SVGEGT. The CDR3 length is 16 residues. Trimming stripped 2 bases from V and 5 bases from J, with 16 bases between.

The gene calls are TRBV6-5 and TRBJ2-7; TRBD1 is a possible D gene (5 bases). Germline lookup yields CDR1 MNHEY and CDR2 SVGAGI. There are 15 residues in the CDR3. V gave up 7 bases and J gave up 4 bases, with 20 bases separating them. The DNA of the CDR3 is TGTGCCAGCATCGAAGGGGCTGATCTTAGGTACGAGCAGTACTTC. This encodes CASIEGADLRYEQYF.

The chain combines TRBV7-2 with TRBJ2-7, with 9 bases fitting TRBD2. This CDR3 contains 15 residues. The ends lost 7 bases at V and 2 bases at J; junction bases unmatched: 9. The germline gives CDR1 SGHTA, CDR2 FQGNSA. The DNA of the CDR3 is TGTGCCAGCATGGGCGGGGCTAGCGGGGCCTACGAGCAGTACTTC. Translating it yields CASMGGASGAYEQYF.

The chain recombines TRBV6-1 with TRBJ1-2; a possible D gene is TRBD1 (5 bases). Germline assignment: CDR1 MNHNS and CDR2 SASEGT. Trimming pared 1 base from V and 4 bases from J, leaving 10 bases between. There are 14 residues in the CDR3. CDR3: CASSEGQGFYGYTF. The CDR3 bases are TGTGCCAGCAGTGAAGGCCAGGGATTCTATGGCTACACCTTC.

The gene calls are TRBV3-1 (or the pseudogene TRBV3-2) and TRBJ1-6; TRBD1 aligns across 7 bases. CDR1 LGHDT and CDR2 YNNKEL come from the germline V gene (reference sequence). Trimming removed 0 bases from V and 7 bases from J; junction bases left unmatched: 9. The CDR3 consists of 17 residues. The CDR3 here is CASSQDLEPGGNSPLHF. The CDR3 coding sequence is TGTGCCAGCAGCCAAGATCTGGAGCCAGGGGGGAATTCACCCCTCCACTTT.

This clone was observed a single time. The CDR3: CASSSGGAMRETQYF. CDR3 bases: TGCGCCAGCTCCAGCGGGGGGGCAATGAGAGAGACCCAGTACTTC. The J gene is TRBJ2-5, the V gene TRBV5-1; 10 bases line up with TRBD2. The CDR3 sequence is 15 residues long. CDR1 SGHRS and CDR2 YFSETQ come from the germline V gene. Trimming took 7 bases from V and 4 from J; bases not matched to a gene: 10.

The chain links TRBV7-2 to TRBJ2-7; TRBD2 might be the D (6 bases). Germline CDR1 SGHTA, CDR2 FQGNSA. With 1 base removed from V and 6 bases from J, the gap between germline ends came to 10 bases. There are 13 residues in the CDR3. The CDR3 here is CASSLEGGAEQYF. Written as DNA, the CDR3 is TGTGCCAGCAGCTTAGAGGGCGGGGCCGAGCAGTACTTC.

This clone was seen a single time. V is TRBV19 and J is TRBJ2-2; 11 bases align to TRBD2. The V and J ends lost 7 bases and 6 bases, in that order; junction bases with no gene match: 10. CDR1 and CDR2 (germline): LNHDA, SQIVND (reference sequence). The CDR3 length is 16 residues. DNA of the CDR3: TGTGCCAGTAAATTAGCGGGGGGGGCCGATCCCGGGGAGCTGTTTTTT. This codes for CASKLAGGADPGELFF.

The DNA for the CDR3 is TGTGCCAGCAGTCCCAGCGGGGGAGACGCGGATACGCAGTATTTT. Encoded protein: CASSPSGGDADTQYF. The chain recombines TRBV6-5 with TRBJ2-3; 8 bases line up with TRBD2. This CDR3 spans 15 amino acids. Trimming at V came to 5 bases and at J to 6 bases, leaving 10 bases not matched to a gene. Germline values: CDR1 MNHEY, CDR2 SVGAGI.

J is TRBJ1-2 and V is TRBV12-3 or TRBV12-4; possible D gene TRBD1, 5 bases. Trimming removed 0 bases from V and 14 bases from J, with 13 bases in between. CDR3 length: 12 residues. CDR3 DNA: TGTGCCAGCAGTTTAGCAGGGGTGGTGCGGACCTTC. This gives the protein CASSLAGVVRTF.

In its sample, this clone was seen once. The chain carries TRBV19 and TRBJ1-1, with TRBD1 as a possible D gene (5 bases). The germline CDR1 and CDR2 sequences are LNHDA and SQIVND (reference sequence). The CDR3 is 15 residues long. V lost 5 bases and J lost 0, with 13 bases in between. CDR3 nucleotides: TGTGCCAGTAGTGCGGGAGACAGCGTGAACACTGAAGCTTTCTTT. This codes for CASSAGDSVNTEAFF.

This chain uses TRBV18 with TRBJ2-3; D remains ambiguous. Trimming shortened V by 0 bases and J by 0 bases, and 4 bases separated the two germline ends. Germline-derived CDR1 and CDR2 are KGHSH and LQKENI. This CDR3 region has 14 residues. CDR3 in amino acids: CASSPPRSTDTQYF. DNA for the CDR3: TGTGCCAGCTCACCACCGCGCAGCACAGATACGCAGTATTTT.